This T cell receptor (beta chain) comes out of a study of regulatory T cells in long-lasting Graves disease. The TCR beta library used iRepertoire HTBI primers with Arm-PCR amplification of CDR3. TCRdb re-called the multiplex PCR reads through MiXCR, storing one row per CDR3 protein. The sample contains 350,000 to 500,000 distinct CDR3 sequences, less than 20% of which appear only once. Study results and caveats: Lower TCR diversity characterized persistent Graves' patients relative to newly diagnosed patients. Newly diagnosed patients shared 750 to 1,000 public clonotypes; persistent patients shared approximately 2,900.

The sample's time point: newly diagnosed GD, antithyroid drugs for less than 3 months. The TCR library was made from RNA that had been extracted from PBMCs in TRIzol. The table lists this clonotype with many counts. Its specificity is not known. CDR1 is WSHSY and CDR2 is SAAADI in the germline V gene. This CDR3 region has 13 residues. The V end lost 6 bases, the J end lost 10 bases, and 16 bases lay between the germline ends. These records were also assigned to another study, of T cells in Graves' hyperthyroidism and ophthalmopathy. That report notes: The model's output predicted ophthalmopathy at a median of about 6.5 months prior to onset.

This sequence originates from a woman younger than 45 with Graves disease. The gene calls are TRBV10-2 and TRBJ2-1; perhaps TRBD2 as D (5 bases). The sample in question was peripheral blood mononuclear cells (PBMCs), obtained at new diagnosis, from a patient treated with antithyroid drugs. DNA for the CDR3: TGCGCCAGCAGCCACGGACTCCCTGTGGAGCAGTTCTTC. Its translation is CASSHGLPVEQFF.